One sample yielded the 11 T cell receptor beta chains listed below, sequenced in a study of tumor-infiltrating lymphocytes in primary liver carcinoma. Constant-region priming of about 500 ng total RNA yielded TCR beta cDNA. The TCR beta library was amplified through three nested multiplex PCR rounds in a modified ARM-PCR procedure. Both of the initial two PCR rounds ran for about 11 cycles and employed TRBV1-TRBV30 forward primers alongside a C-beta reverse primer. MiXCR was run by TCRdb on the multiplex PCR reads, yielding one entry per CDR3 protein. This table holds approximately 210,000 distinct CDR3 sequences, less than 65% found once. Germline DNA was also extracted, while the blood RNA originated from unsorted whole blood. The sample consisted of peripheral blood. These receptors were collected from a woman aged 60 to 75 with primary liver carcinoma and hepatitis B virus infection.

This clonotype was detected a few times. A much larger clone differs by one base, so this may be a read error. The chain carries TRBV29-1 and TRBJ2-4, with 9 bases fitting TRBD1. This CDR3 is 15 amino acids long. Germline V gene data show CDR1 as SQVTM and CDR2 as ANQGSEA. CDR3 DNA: TGCAGCGTTGGGCCAACAGGGGGCTCGGGGAACATTAAGTACTTC. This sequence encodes CSVGPTGGSGNIKYF.

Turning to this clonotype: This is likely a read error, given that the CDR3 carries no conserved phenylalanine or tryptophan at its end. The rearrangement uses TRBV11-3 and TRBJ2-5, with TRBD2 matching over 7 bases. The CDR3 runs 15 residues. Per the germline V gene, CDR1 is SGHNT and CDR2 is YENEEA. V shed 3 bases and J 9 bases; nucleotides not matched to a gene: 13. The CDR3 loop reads CASSFEAGDWEAQYL. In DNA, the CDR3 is TGTGCCAGCAGCTTCGAGGCGGGAGATTGGGAGGCCCAGTACCTC.

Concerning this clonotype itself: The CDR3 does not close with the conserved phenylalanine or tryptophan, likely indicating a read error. The CDR3 region has the DNA TGTGCCAGCGGTTACTCGGGACAGGGGAGGAATGAGCAGTTCCTC. It encodes CASGYSGQGRNEQFL. The chain has TRBV6-5 and TRBJ2-1; 10 bases agree with TRBD1. The CDR3 runs 15 residues. From germline, CDR1 is MNHEY and CDR2 SVGAGI.

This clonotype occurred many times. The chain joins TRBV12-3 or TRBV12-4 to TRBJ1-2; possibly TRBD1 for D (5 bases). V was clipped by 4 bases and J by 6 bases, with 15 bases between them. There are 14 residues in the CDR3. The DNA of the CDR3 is TGTGCCAGCAGTTCACAGTCAGGGATGGATGGCTACACCTTC. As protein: CASSSQSGMDGYTF.

This CDR3 reads CASCQTYRGVFEKLFF. For the CDR3, the DNA is TGTGCTAGCTGTCAAACCTACAGGGGAGTTTTTGAAAAACTGTTTTTT. V gene TRBV6-1 combines with J gene TRBJ1-4; 7 bases are shared with TRBD1. Germline assignment: CDR1 MNHNS and CDR2 SASEGT. The CDR3 runs to 16 residues.

CDR3 bases: TGTGCCAGCAGGACCCGGGGTGGGACCGGGGGGGGTAATTCACCCCTCCACTTT. Protein product: CASRTRGGTGGGNSPLHF. This rearrangement joins TRBV6-1 to TRBJ1-6, with D possibly being TRBD1 (5 bases). CDR3 size: 18 residues. Germline lookup yields CDR1 MNHNS and CDR2 SASEGT. V was trimmed by 6 bases and J by 6 bases, leaving 24 bases between them.

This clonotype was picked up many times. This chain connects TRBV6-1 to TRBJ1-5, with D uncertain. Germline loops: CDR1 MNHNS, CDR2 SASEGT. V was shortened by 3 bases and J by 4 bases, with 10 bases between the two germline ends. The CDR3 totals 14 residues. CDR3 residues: CASSDSGTNQPQHF. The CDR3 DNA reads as TGTGCCAGCAGTGACTCCGGAACGAATCAGCCCCAGCATTTT.

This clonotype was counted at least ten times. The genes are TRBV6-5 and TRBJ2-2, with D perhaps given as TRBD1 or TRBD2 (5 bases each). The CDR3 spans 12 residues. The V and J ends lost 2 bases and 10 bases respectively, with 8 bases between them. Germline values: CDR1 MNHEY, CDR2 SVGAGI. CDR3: CASSYRGEELFF. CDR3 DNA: TGTGCCAGCAGTTACAGGGGAGAGGAGCTGTTTTTT.

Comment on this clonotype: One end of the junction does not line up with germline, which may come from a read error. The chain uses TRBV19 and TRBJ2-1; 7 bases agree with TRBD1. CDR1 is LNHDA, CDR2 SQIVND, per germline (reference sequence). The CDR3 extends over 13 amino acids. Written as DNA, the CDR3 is TGTGCCAGTACTGTTGGCCGGGACAGCACGGTCTCCTTC. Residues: CASTVGRDSTVSF.

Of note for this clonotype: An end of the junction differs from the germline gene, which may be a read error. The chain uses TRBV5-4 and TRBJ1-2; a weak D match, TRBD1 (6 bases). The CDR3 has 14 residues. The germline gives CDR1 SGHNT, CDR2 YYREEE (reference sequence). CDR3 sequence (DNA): TGTGCCAGCAGCCTTAGACAGGCCGACTATGGCAACACCTTC. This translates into CASSLRQADYGNTF.

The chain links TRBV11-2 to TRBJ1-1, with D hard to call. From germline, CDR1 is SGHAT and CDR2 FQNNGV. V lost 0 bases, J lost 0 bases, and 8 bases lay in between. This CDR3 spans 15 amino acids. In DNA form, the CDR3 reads TGTGCCAGCAGCTTAGATGGGCTCATGAACACTGAAGCTTTCTTT. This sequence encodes CASSLDGLMNTEAFF. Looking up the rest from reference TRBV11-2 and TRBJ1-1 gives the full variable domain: EAGVAQSPRYKIIEKRQSVAFWCNPISGHATLYWYQQILGQGPKLLIQFQNNGVVDDSQLPKDRFSAERLKGVDSTLKIQPAKLEDSAVYLCASSLDGLMNTEAFFGQGTRLTVV.